This TCR beta chain was documented in a study of response to subunit inactivated influenza vaccine. CDR3 length: 13 amino acids. Trimming at V came to 8 bases and at J to 6 bases, leaving 4 bases not matched to a gene. Germline CDR1 is MNHEY and CDR2 is SVGEGT. Study results and limitations: T cells newly recruited by each seasonal influenza vaccination are few, the authors suggested.

MiXCR, applied by TCRdb to the RT-PCR reads, yields one record per CDR3 protein. The sample contains fewer than 800,000 distinct CDR3 sequences, more than 15% of which appear only once. Ten or more counts support this clonotype. Its antigen is not identified. The sequencing here drew on PBMCs from blood, taken roughly 13 days after vaccination. This receptor was identified in a man aged 45 to 65 who received an inactivated influenza vaccine. V usage is TRBV6-2 or TRBV6-3 and J usage is TRBJ2-7, with 13 nucleotides matching TRBD2. The CDR3 spells CASGLAGVSEQYF. CDR3 sequence (DNA): TGTGCCAGCGGACTAGCGGGAGTGAGCGAGCAGTACTTC.